This TCR beta chain was observed in a study of Ad26.COV2.S vaccination and SARS-CoV-2 variants (dated by TCRdb to the early 2020s). Some background on the complete study: Vaccine-arm donors were drawn from COV1001, a multicentre, randomized, double-blind, placebo-controlled phase I-IIa trial of Ad26.COV2.S in healthy adults. Trial participants were randomized into five groups of five: low-dose or high-dose Ad26.COV2.S given once or twice, or placebo on both occasions. Ad26.COV2.S was administered intramuscularly at a dose of 5x10^10 or 1x10^11 viral particles, either as one shot or as two shots given 56 days apart. Throughout the experiments and outcome assessment, investigators stayed blinded to trial group allocation. TCRbeta repertoire sequencing served as the tool for gauging how specific and how broad the SARS-CoV-2-reactive T cell receptors were following Ad26.COV2.S vaccination. The TCR-sequenced set comprised around 30 samples: some 19 Ad26.COV2.S vaccine recipients, 5 placebo recipients and 8 SARS-CoV-2 convalescent individuals.

Study-wide conclusions, independent of this receptor: The authors noted that the TCR breadth and depth analyses may have underestimated total T cell responses. After vaccination, spike-specific CD8+ and CD4+ T cell responses were reported to show substantial breadth. Higher spike-specific TCR breadth was observed in Ad26.COV2.S recipients than in placebo recipients (P = 0.0014). Comparable non-spike TCR breadth was observed between vaccine and placebo recipients, consistent with only spike being contained in the vaccine. The study was not powered to compare responses between vaccine doses or regimens.

TCRbeta CDR3 regions were sequenced with the immunoSEQ Assay. After extraction, genomic DNA underwent amplification by bias-controlled multiplex PCR, followed by high-throughput sequencing. The published analysis was carried out like this. To quantify the absolute abundance of every unique TCRbeta CDR3 region, sequences were collapsed and filtered. T cell fraction was estimated by normalizing TCRbeta template counts to usable DNA, with usable DNA measured through amplification of reference genes found in all nucleated cells. Repertoire TCRs were annotated as SARS-CoV-2-specific by exact matching of V gene, CDR3 amino acid sequence and J gene to a known reactive TCR set. The reference SARS-CoV-2 TCR set was derived from MIRA and filtered for enrichment in COVID-19-positive ImmuneCODE repertoires, a step that removed public or cross-reactive TCRs. Using the MIRA antigens, annotated TCRs were further analysed by specific ORF or by position within an ORF. Breadth was defined as annotated unique rearrangements over total unique productive rearrangements; depth was the summed frequency of those rearrangements. Group comparisons of TCR breadth used two-sided Wilcoxon rank-sum tests. The source is immuneACCESS, and TCRdb retained only in-frame sequences with V and J called. Part of the clones is not carried over; for the studies checked, unresolved V genes explain less than half of this, and the remainder is unexplained. The V and J calls and clone size come from that table; D and trimming were worked out from the DNA. This sample gives around 380,000 clones in total; around nine tenths of them show up just once. The top ten hold under 4% of the sample.

The intended sense of this specimen's treatment or condition label: about 20 received Ad26.COV2.S at low or high dose, single or two shots; 5 received placebo; per-sample allocation not given. Repertoires of vaccine and placebo recipients were sequenced from samples taken on day 63 after the first injection. Cohort 1b enrolled 25 to 30 adults aged 18-55 years at a single site in Boston, USA, between 29 July and 7 August 2020. Ad26.COV2.S was a replication-incompetent adenovirus type 26 vector that expressed a prefusion-stabilized SARS-CoV-2 spike protein derived from the original Wuhan strain. Trimming costs V 2 bases and J 3 bases, and their ends lie 12 bases apart. The CDR3 has 15 amino acids, counting the end cysteine and phenylalanine. Of the read, only the CDR3 DNA is kept; its 45 bases are in frame from base 1. CDR1 and CDR2, per the germline V gene (reference sequence), are MNHEY and SMNVEV.

With respect to this clone: Its target antigen remains unknown. No base quality values were provided; no much bigger clone lies one nucleotide off.

Source: peripheral blood, taken in a trial of Ad26.COV2.S vaccine versus placebo. The TCR originated in a person between 18 and 65 years old who received the Ad26.COV2.S COVID-19 vaccine or a placebo. The rearranged segments are TRBV27 and TRBJ2-3; D gene: possibly TRBD2, on 7 matching bases. In nucleotide form, the sequence is TGTGCCAGCAGTTTACTAGGGGGAGGGACAGATACGCAGTATTTT. Translated, this is CASSLLGGGTDTQYF.